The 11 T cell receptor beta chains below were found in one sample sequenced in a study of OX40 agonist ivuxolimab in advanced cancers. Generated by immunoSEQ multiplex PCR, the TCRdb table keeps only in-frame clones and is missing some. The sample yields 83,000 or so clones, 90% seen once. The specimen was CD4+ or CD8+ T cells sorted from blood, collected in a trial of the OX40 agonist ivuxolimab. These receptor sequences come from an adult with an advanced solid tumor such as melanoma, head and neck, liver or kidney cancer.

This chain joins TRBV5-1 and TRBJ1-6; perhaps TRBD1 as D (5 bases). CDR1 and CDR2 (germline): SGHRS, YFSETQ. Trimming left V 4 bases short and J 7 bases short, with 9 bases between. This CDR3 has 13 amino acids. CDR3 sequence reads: CASSPEGNSPLHF. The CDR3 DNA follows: TGCGCCAGCAGCCCGGAGGGGAATTCACCCCTCCACTTT.

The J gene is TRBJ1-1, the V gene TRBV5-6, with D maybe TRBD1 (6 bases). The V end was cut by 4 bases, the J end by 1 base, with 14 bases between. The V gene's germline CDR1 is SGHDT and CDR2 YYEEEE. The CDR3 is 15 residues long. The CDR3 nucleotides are TGTGCCAGCAGCCTGAGGGGGGGAAGGAACACTGAAGCTTTCTTT. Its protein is CASSLRGGRNTEAFF.

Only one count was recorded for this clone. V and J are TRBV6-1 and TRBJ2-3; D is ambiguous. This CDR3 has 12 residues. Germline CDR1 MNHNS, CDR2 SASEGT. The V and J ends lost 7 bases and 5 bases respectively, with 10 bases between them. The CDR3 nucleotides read TGTGCCAGCACCCTGATGGAAGATACGCAGTATTTT. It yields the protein CASTLMEDTQYF.

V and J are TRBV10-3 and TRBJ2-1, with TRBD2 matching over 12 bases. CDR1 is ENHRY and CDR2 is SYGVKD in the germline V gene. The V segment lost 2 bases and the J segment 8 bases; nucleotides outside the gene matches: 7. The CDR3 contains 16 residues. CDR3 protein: CAISETSGRRMYEQFF. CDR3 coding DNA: TGTGCCATCAGTGAGACTAGCGGGAGGAGAATGTATGAGCAGTTCTTC.

The CDR3 loop is CASTRTRGLNTEAFF. DNA for the CDR3: TGTGCCAGCACCCGGACGAGGGGTCTGAACACTGAAGCTTTCTTT. The V gene is TRBV6-1, the J gene TRBJ1-1, with D possibly matching TRBD1 (5 bases). The ends were cut back, 7 bases at V and 0 bases at J, with 15 bases in the middle. The CDR3 contains 15 residues. CDR1 is MNHNS, CDR2 SASEGT, per germline.

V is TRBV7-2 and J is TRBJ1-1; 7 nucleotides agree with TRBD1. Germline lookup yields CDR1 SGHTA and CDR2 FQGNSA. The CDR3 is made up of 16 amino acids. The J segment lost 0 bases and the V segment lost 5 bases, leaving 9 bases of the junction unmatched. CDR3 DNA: TGTGCCAGCAGCGCCCCCGGGACAGTTTTGAACACTGAAGCTTTCTTT. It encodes CASSAPGTVLNTEAFF.

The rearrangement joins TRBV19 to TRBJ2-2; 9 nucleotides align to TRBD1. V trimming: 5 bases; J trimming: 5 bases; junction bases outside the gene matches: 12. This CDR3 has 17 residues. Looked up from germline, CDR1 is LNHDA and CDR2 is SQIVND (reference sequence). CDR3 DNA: TGTGCCAGTAGTTCGCGTCCCACAGGGGGCTTAACCGGGGAGCTGTTTTTT. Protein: CASSSRPTGGLTGELFF.

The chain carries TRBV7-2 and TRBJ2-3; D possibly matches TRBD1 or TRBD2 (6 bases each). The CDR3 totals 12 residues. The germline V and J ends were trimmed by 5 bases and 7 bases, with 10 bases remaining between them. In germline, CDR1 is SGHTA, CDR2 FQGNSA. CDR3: CASSVGGNTQYF. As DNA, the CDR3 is TGTGCCAGCAGCGTAGGGGGGAATACGCAGTATTTT.

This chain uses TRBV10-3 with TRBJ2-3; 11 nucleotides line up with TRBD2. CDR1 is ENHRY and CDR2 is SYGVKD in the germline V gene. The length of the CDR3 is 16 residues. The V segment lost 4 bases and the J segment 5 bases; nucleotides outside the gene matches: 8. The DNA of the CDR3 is TGTGCCATCAGTGGGATTAGCGGGAGGGCCAGAGATACGCAGTATTTT. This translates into CAISGISGRARDTQYF.

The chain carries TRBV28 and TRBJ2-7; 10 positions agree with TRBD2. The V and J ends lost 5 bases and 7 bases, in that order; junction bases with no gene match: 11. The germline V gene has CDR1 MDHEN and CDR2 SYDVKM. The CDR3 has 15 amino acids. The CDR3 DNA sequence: TGTGCCAGCAGTGATCCCAGCGGGAGGGTGAGAGAGCAGTACTTC. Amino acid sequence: CASSDPSGRVREQYF.

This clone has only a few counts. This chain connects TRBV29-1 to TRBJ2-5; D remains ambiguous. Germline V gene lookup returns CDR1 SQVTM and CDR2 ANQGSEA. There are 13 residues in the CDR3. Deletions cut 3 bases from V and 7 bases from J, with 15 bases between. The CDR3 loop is CSVEIVGVGTQYF. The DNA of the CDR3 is TGCAGCGTTGAGATCGTTGGGGTAGGGACCCAGTACTTC.